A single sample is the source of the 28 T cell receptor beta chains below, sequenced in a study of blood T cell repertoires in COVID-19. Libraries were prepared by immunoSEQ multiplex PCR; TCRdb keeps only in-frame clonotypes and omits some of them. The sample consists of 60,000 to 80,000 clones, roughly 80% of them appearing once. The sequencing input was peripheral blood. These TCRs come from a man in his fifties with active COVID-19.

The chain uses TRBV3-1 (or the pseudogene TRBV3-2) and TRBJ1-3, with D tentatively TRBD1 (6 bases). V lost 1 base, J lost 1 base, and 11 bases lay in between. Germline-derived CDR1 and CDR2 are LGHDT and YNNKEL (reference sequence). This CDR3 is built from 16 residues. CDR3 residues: CASSQGWQGSGNTIYF. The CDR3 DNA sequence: TGTGCCAGCAGCCAAGGATGGCAGGGGTCTGGAAACACCATATATTTT.

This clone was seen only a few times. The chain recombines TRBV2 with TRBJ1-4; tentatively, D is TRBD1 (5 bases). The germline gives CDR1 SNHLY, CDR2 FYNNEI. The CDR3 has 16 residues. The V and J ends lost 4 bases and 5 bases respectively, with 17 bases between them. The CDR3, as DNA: TGTGCCAGCAGTGTTGCGATGGACACCTTAAATGAAAAACTGTTTTTT. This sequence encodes CASSVAMDTLNEKLFF.

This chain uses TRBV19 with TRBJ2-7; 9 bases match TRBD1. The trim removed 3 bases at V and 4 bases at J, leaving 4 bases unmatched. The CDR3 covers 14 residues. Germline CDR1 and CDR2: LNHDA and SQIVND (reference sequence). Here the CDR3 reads CASSIETGGYEQYF. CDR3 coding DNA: TGTGCCAGTAGTATCGAGACAGGGGGTTACGAGCAGTACTTC.

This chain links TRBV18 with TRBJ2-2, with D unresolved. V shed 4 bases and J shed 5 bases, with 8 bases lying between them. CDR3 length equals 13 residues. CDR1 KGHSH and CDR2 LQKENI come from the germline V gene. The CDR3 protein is CASSLVETGELFF. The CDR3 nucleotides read TGTGCCAGCTCACTAGTTGAGACCGGGGAGCTGTTTTTT.

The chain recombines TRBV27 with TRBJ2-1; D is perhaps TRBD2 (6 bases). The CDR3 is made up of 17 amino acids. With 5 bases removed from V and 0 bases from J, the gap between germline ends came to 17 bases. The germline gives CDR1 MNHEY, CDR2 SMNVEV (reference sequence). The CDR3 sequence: CASSLSFAGSSYNEQFF. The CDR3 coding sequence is TGTGCCAGCAGTCTAAGTTTCGCGGGGAGCTCCTACAATGAGCAGTTCTTC.

The CDR3: CASSQMAGGDSYEQYF. The CDR3 DNA sequence: TGTGCCAGCAGCCAAATGGCGGGGGGGGACTCCTACGAGCAGTACTTC. The chain links TRBV3-1 (or the pseudogene TRBV3-2) to TRBJ2-7; 9 bases map to TRBD2. The CDR3 sequence is 16 residues long. Germline assignment: CDR1 LGHDT and CDR2 YNNKEL (reference sequence). Trimming took 2 bases from V and 0 from J; bases not matched to a gene: 5.

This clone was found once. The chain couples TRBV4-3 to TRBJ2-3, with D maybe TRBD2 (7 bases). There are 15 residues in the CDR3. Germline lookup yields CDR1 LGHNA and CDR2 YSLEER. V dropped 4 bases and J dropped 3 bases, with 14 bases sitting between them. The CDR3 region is CASSLGGGATDTQYF. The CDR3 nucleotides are TGCGCCAGCAGCCTGGGAGGGGGGGCGACAGATACGCAGTATTTT.

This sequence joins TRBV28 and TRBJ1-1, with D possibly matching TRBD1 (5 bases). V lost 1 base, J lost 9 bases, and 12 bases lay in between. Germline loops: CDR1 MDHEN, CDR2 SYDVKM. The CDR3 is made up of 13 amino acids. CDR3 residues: CASSLYLGQKAFF. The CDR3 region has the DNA TGTGCCAGCAGTTTATATCTGGGGCAGAAAGCTTTCTTT.

The CDR3 nucleotides are TGTGCCGGTTCACCGGGACAGGGCTACGAGCAGTACTTC. Protein: CAGSPGQGYEQYF. This rearrangement joins TRBV5-8 to TRBJ2-7; 9 positions match TRBD1. V lost 10 bases and J lost 3; bases outside the gene matches: 8. The germline V gene encodes CDR1 SGHTS and CDR2 YDEGEE. The CDR3 covers 13 residues.

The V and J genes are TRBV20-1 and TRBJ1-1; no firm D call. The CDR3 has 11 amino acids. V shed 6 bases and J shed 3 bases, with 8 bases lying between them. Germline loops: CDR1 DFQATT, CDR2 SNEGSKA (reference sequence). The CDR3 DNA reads TGCAGTGCCCAGAGGGACACTGAAGCTTTCTTT. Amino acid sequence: CSAQRDTEAFF.

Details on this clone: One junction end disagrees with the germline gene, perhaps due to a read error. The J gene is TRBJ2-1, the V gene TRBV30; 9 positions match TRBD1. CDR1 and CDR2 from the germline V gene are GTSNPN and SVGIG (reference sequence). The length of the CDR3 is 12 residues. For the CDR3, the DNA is TGTGCCTGGAGTGTACTCCAAACAGGGGGCCTCTTC. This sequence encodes CAWSVLQTGGLF.

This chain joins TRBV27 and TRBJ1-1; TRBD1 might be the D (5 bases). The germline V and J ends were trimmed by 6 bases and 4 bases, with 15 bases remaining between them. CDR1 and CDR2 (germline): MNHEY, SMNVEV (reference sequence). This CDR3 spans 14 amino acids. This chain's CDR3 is CASSARGVITEAFF. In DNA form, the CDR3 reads TGTGCCAGCAGCGCGCGGGGCGTTATCACTGAAGCTTTCTTT.

The chain's CDR3 is CSVRQAPEKLFF. The DNA of the CDR3 is TGCAGCGTTCGACAGGCCCCTGAAAAACTGTTTTTT. The V and J genes are TRBV29-1 and TRBJ1-4; weak D call: TRBD1 (6 bases). CDR3 length equals 12 residues. Germline V gene sequence: CDR1 SQVTM, CDR2 ANQGSEA. Trimming shortened V by 5 bases and J by 7 bases, and 11 bases separated the two germline ends.

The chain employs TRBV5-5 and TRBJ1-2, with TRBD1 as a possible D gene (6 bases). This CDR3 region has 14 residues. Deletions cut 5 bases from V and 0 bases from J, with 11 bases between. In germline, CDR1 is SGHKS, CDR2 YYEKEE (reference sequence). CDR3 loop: CASRRTETNYGYTF. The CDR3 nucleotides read TGTGCCAGCAGGAGGACAGAGACTAACTATGGCTACACCTTC.

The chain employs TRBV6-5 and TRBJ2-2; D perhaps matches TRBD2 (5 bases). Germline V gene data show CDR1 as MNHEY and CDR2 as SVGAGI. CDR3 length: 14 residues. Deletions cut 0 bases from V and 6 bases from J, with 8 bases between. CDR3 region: CASSYSRRAGELFF. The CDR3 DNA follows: TGTGCCAGCAGTTACTCGAGGCGGGCCGGGGAGCTGTTTTTT.

In nucleotides, the CDR3 is TGTGCCAGCAGTTACAGGGGCAGCTCCTACGAGCAGTACTTC. As protein: CASSYRGSSYEQYF. The chain employs TRBV6-2 or TRBV6-3 and TRBJ2-7; D is perhaps TRBD1 (5 bases). Germline V lookup: CDR1 MNHEY, CDR2 SVGEGT. Trimming removed 2 bases at V and 0 bases at J, with 8 bases between. CDR3 length: 14 amino acids.

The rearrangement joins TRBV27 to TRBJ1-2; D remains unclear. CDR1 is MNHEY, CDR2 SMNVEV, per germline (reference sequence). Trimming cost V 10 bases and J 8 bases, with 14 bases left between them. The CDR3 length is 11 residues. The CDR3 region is CATYLNGGYTF. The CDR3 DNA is TGTGCCACCTACCTCAACGGGGGCTACACCTTC.

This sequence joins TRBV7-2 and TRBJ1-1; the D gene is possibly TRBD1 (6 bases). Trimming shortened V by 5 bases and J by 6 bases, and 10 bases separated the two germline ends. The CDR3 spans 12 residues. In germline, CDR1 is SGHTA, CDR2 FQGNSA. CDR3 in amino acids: CASSLNRAEAFF. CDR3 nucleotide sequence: TGTGCCAGCAGCCTAAACAGGGCTGAAGCTTTCTTT.

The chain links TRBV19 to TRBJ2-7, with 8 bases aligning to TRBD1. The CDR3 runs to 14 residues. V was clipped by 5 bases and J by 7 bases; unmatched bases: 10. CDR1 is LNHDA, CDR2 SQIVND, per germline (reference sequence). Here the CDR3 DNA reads TGTGCCAGTAGTCCCCAGGGGGCGACGGGGGAGCAGTACTTC. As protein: CASSPQGATGEQYF.

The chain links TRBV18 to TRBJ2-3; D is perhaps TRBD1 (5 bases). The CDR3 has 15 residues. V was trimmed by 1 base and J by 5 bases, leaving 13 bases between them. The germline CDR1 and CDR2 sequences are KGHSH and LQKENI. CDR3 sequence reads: CASSPLAQGQDTQYF. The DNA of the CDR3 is TGTGCCAGCTCACCACTGGCTCAGGGTCAAGATACGCAGTATTTT. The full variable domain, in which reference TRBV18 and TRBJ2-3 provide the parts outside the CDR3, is NAGVMQNPRHLVRRRGQEARLRCSPMKGHSHVYWYRQLPEEGLKFMVYLQKENIIDESGMPKERFSAEFPKEGPSILRIQQVVRGDSAAYFCASSPLAQGQDTQYFGPGTRLTVL.

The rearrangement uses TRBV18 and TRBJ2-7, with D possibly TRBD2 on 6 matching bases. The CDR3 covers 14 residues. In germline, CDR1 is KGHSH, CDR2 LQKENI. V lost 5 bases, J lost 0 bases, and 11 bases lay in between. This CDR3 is CASSSGLVSYEQYF. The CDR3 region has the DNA TGTGCCAGCTCATCGGGACTTGTCTCCTACGAGCAGTACTTC.

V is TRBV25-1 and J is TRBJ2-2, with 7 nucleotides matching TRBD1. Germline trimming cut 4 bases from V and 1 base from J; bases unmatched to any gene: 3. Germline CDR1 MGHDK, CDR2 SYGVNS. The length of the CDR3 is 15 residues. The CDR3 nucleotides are TGTGCCAGCAGTGTGAGACAGGGGAACACCGGGGAGCTGTTTTTT. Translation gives CASSVRQGNTGELFF.

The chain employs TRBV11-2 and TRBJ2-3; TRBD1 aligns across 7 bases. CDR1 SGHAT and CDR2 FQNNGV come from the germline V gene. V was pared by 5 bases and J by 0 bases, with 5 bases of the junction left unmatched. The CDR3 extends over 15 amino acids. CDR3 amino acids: CASSGRQGSTDTQYF. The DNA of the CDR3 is TGTGCCAGCAGCGGCCGACAGGGCAGCACAGATACGCAGTATTTT.

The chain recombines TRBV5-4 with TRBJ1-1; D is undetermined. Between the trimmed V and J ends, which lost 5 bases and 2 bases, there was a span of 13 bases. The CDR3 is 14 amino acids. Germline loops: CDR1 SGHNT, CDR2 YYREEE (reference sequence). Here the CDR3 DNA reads TGTGCCAGCAGTATTCTCCTGACTAACACTGAAGCTTTCTTT. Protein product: CASSILLTNTEAFF.

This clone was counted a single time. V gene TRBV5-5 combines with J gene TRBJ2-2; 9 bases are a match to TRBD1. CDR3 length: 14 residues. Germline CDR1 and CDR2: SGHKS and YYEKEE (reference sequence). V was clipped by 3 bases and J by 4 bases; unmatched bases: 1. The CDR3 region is CASSWGQGTGELFF. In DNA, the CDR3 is TGTGCCAGCAGCTGGGGACAGGGCACCGGGGAGCTGTTTTTT.

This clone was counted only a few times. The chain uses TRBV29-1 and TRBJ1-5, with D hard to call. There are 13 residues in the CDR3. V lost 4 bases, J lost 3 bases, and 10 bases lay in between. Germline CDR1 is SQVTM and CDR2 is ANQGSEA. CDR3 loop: CSVALEYNQPQHF. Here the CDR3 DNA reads TGCAGCGTTGCTTTAGAATACAATCAGCCCCAGCATTTT.

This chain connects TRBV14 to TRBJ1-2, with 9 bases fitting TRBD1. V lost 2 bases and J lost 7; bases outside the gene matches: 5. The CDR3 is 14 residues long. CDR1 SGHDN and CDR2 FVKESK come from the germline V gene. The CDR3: CASSQLQGAGGYTF. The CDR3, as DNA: TGTGCCAGCAGCCAACTACAGGGGGCAGGTGGCTACACCTTC.

As DNA, the CDR3 is TGTGCCAGCAGTTATAGCGGGAGTAACGAGCAGTACTTC. Translated: CASSYSGSNEQYF. The chain joins TRBV12-3 or TRBV12-4 to TRBJ2-7, with TRBD2 identical over 9 bases. J was trimmed by 5 bases and V by 4 bases; bases with no gene match: 3. This CDR3 is built from 13 residues.